The 30 T cell receptor beta chains in this list originate from one sample, sequenced in a study of blood T cell repertoires in COVID-19. Clones were sequenced by immunoSEQ multiplex PCR, and TCRdb holds only the in-frame ones, with some missing. The data hold hundreds of thousands of clones, with roughly 90% observed a single time. The sample was PBMCs or T cells enriched from blood (not recorded which). The origin of the receptors is a woman under 30 who had recovered from COVID-19.

This clone was detected a few times. The chain is built from TRBV7-2 and TRBJ1-2; TRBD1 aligns across 10 bases. The CDR3 consists of 13 residues. V lost 6 bases and J lost 8; bases outside the gene matches: 6. CDR1 SGHTA and CDR2 FQGNSA come from the germline V gene. CDR3 loop: CASRRTGGLGYTF. The CDR3 DNA reads as TGTGCCAGCAGAAGGACAGGGGGGTTAGGCTACACCTTC.

This clone was detected once. The gene calls are TRBV19 and TRBJ2-1; TRBD2 aligns across 8 bases. V was clipped by 6 bases and J by 9 bases; unmatched bases: 16. This CDR3 spans 16 amino acids. Germline V CDR1 and CDR2: LNHDA, SQIVND (reference sequence). The DNA for the CDR3 is TGTGCCAGTAGCAAGATCGGGACTAGTGGCATCAGTGAGCAGTTCTTC. It specifies CASSKIGTSGISEQFF.

Concerning this clone: Other DNA sequences in this specimen translate into the identical CDR3. J is TRBJ1-4 and V is TRBV7-2; 8 bases map to TRBD1. The CDR3 has 14 residues. With 4 bases clipped from V and 7 bases from J, the junction kept 5 bases outside the gene matches. Germline CDR1 reads SGHTA; CDR2 reads FQGNSA. CDR3 DNA: TGTGCCAGCAGCTCAGACAGGGGTAGTGAAAAACTGTTTTTT. As protein: CASSSDRGSEKLFF.

The rearrangement uses TRBV11-1 and TRBJ1-6, with TRBD1 matching over 7 bases. J lost 8 bases, V lost 5 bases, and 6 bases had no gene match. The CDR3 totals 14 residues. CDR1 and CDR2 from the germline V gene are SGHAT and FQDESV (reference sequence). The CDR3 loop reads CASSLDRGHSPLHF. CDR3 coding DNA: TGTGCCAGCAGCCTCGATAGGGGGCATTCACCCCTCCACTTT.

This chain connects TRBV7-2 to TRBJ2-5; 10 nucleotides line up with TRBD2. Germline trimming cut 1 base from V and 2 bases from J; bases unmatched to any gene: 4. CDR1 and CDR2 from the germline V gene are SGHTA and FQGNSA. The CDR3 totals 16 residues. The CDR3: CASSLGLAGEQETQYF. CDR3 bases: TGTGCCAGCAGCTTAGGGCTAGCGGGGGAGCAAGAGACCCAGTACTTC.

The V gene is TRBV2, the J gene TRBJ1-6, with D perhaps matching TRBD1 (6 bases). The CDR3 has 12 amino acids. The V and J ends lost 7 bases and 7 bases respectively, with 8 bases between them. Germline loops: CDR1 SNHLY, CDR2 FYNNEI. CDR3 DNA sequence: TGTGCCAGCAAGGGACAAAATTCACCCCTCCACTTT. This sequence encodes CASKGQNSPLHF.

The CDR3 spells CASSSASGTVYGYTF. As DNA, the CDR3 is TGTGCCAGCAGTTCCGCCTCCGGGACAGTCTATGGCTACACCTTC. The rearrangement joins TRBV28 to TRBJ1-2; 7 bases map to TRBD1. This CDR3 has 15 residues. Trimming cost V 4 bases and J 4 bases; bases outside gene matches: 9. Germline lookup yields CDR1 MDHEN and CDR2 SYDVKM.

The chain links TRBV27 to TRBJ2-7; 12 bases map to TRBD2. With V trimmed by 7 bases and J by 3 bases, 10 bases remained unmatched. The CDR3 is 16 amino acids. From germline, CDR1 is MNHEY and CDR2 SMNVEV (reference sequence). CDR3 nucleotides: TGTGCCAGCATCGCGACCGGGACTAGCGGGTTCTACGAGCAGTACTTC. Protein sequence: CASIATGTSGFYEQYF.

The J gene is TRBJ2-1, the V gene TRBV19, with TRBD2 matching over 12 bases. This CDR3 region has 14 residues. Trimming at V came to 10 bases and at J to 10 bases, leaving 11 bases not matched to a gene. In germline, CDR1 is LNHDA, CDR2 SQIVND (reference sequence). The CDR3 is CATDQELAGGEQFF. The CDR3, as DNA: TGTGCCACGGACCAGGAACTAGCGGGAGGCGAGCAGTTCTTC. Looking up the rest from reference TRBV19 and TRBJ2-1 gives the full variable domain: DGGITQSPKYLFRKEGQNVTLSCEQNLNHDAMYWYRQDPGQGLRLIYYSQIVNDFQKGDIAEGYSVSREKKESFPLTVTSAQKNPTAFYLCATDQELAGGEQFFGPGTRLTVL.

This chain links TRBV7-2 with TRBJ2-3, with a weak D call TRBD1 (6 bases). The CDR3 contains 14 residues. Germline values: CDR1 SGHTA, CDR2 FQGNSA. The V gene lost 4 bases and the J gene lost 6 bases, with 14 bases spanning the gap. The CDR3 is CASSSQQGTDTQYF. The CDR3 nucleotides read TGTGCCAGCAGCTCGCAACAGGGAACCGATACGCAGTATTTT. The full variable domain, completed using reference TRBV7-2 and TRBJ2-3, is GAGVSQSPSNKVTEKGKDVELRCDPISGHTALYWYRQSLGQGLEFLIYFQGNSAPDKSGLPSDRFSAERTGGSVSTLTIQRTQQEDSAVYLCASSSQQGTDTQYFGPGTRLTVL.

The rearrangement joins TRBV5-5 to TRBJ1-2; TRBD1 is a possible D gene (5 bases). The CDR3 length is 17 residues. Trimming cost V 4 bases and J 4 bases, with 23 bases left between them. Germline loops: CDR1 SGHKS, CDR2 YYEKEE (reference sequence). The CDR3 loop is CASSRLHSLGLIYGYTF. In nucleotides, the CDR3 is TGTGCCAGCAGCCGGTTGCACTCCCTGGGACTTATCTATGGCTACACCTTC. Combining the CDR3 with reference TRBV5-5 and TRBJ1-2 gives the whole variable domain DAGVTQSPTHLIKTRGQQVTLRCSPISGHKSVSWYQQVLGQGPQFIFQYYEKEERGRGNFPDRFSARQFPNYSSELNVNALLLGDSALYLCASSRLHSLGLIYGYTFGSGTRLTVV.

The chain carries TRBV28 and TRBJ2-3; 9 nucleotides line up with TRBD1. Germline lookup yields CDR1 MDHEN and CDR2 SYDVKM. The CDR3 is 16 residues long. The V and J ends lost 3 bases and 5 bases, in that order; junction bases with no gene match: 9. The CDR3 loop reads CASSFVGTGRLDTQYF. CDR3 coding DNA: TGTGCCAGCAGTTTTGTAGGGACAGGGAGGTTAGATACGCAGTATTTT.

This chain connects TRBV7-6 to TRBJ2-5; no clear D gene. With 2 bases removed from V and 4 bases from J, the gap between germline ends came to 11 bases. Germline CDR1 and CDR2: SGHVS and FNYEAQ. The CDR3 length is 14 residues. Here the CDR3 DNA reads TGTGCCAGCAGCTTACTACAGTTCGGAGAGACCCAGTACTTC. Protein product: CASSLLQFGETQYF.

The chain has TRBV19 and TRBJ1-1; D uncertain. The CDR3 is made up of 14 amino acids. V was shortened by 3 bases and J by 4 bases, with 12 bases between the two germline ends. Germline V gene sequence: CDR1 LNHDA, CDR2 SQIVND (reference sequence). CDR3 bases: TGTGCCAGTAGTATCTCTTCTTTCGGCACTGAAGCTTTCTTT. Protein product: CASSISSFGTEAFF.

Remarks on this clone: This same CDR3 is encoded by further DNA sequences in the sample. J is TRBJ2-2 and V is TRBV10-3; TRBD1 matches at 9 bases. Germline loops: CDR1 ENHRY, CDR2 SYGVKD. The CDR3 covers 15 residues. With V trimmed by 6 bases and J by 1 base, 3 bases remained unmatched. Here the CDR3 DNA reads TGTGCCATCAGGGGGGACAGGGAGAACACCGGGGAGCTGTTTTTT. Amino acids: CAIRGDRENTGELFF.

The genes are TRBV6-5 and TRBJ2-1; a weak D match, TRBD1 (6 bases). This CDR3 has 15 residues. Germline V gives CDR1 MNHEY, CDR2 SVGAGI. V lost 5 bases and J lost 5, with 16 bases in between. The CDR3 is CASSPTWGRDNEQFF. The DNA of the CDR3 is TGTGCCAGCAGTCCCACTTGGGGGCGAGACAATGAGCAGTTCTTC.

The V and J genes are TRBV28 and TRBJ1-2, with 8 bases aligning to TRBD1. The ends lost 6 bases at V and 2 bases at J; junction bases unmatched: 14. The CDR3 covers 17 residues. Germline V gene lookup returns CDR1 MDHEN and CDR2 SYDVKM. The CDR3: CASSSRTGRLLNYGYTF. Here the CDR3 DNA reads TGTGCCAGCAGCTCCCGGACAGGGCGGCTCCTAAACTATGGCTACACCTTC.

This chain links TRBV5-1 with TRBJ2-1; TRBD1 matches 7 bases. This CDR3 comprises 13 residues. Looked up from germline, CDR1 is SGHRS and CDR2 is YFSETQ. Trimming removed 4 bases from V and 7 bases from J; junction bases left unmatched: 5. CDR3 loop: CASSVTTGNEQFF. CDR3 in DNA: TGCGCCAGCAGCGTAACGACAGGGAATGAGCAGTTCTTC.

This rearrangement joins TRBV24-1 to TRBJ2-5; 7 bases agree with TRBD1. The ends lost 5 bases at V and 3 bases at J; junction bases unmatched: 20. Germline lookup yields CDR1 KGHDR and CDR2 SFDVKD. The length of the CDR3 is 19 residues. Here the CDR3 DNA reads TGTGCCACCAGTGTCCACCAAACCAGGGCCTACAGGGGAAAAGAGACCCAGTACTTC. Encoded protein: CATSVHQTRAYRGKETQYF.

The chain joins TRBV7-2 to TRBJ1-2; 9 nucleotides match TRBD1. This CDR3 contains 15 residues. With 1 base clipped from V and 5 bases from J, the junction kept 5 bases outside the gene matches. Germline V gene data show CDR1 as SGHTA and CDR2 as FQGNSA. The CDR3 nucleotides read TGTGCCAGCAGCTTAGGGACAGGGGATCCATATGGCTACACCTTC. It codes for CASSLGTGDPYGYTF.

J is TRBJ1-1 and V is TRBV24-1; no firm D call. The CDR3 runs 12 residues. V was cut by 5 bases and J by 1 base, with 4 bases left in between. Germline lookup yields CDR1 KGHDR and CDR2 SFDVKD. As DNA, the CDR3 is TGTGCCACCAGTGCCTCGAACACTGAAGCTTTCTTT. Translated: CATSASNTEAFF.

The V gene is TRBV5-1, the J gene TRBJ1-2; the match to TRBD1 covers 8 bases. With V trimmed by 5 bases and J by 3 bases, 3 bases remained unmatched. This CDR3 contains 13 residues. Per the germline V gene, CDR1 is SGHRS and CDR2 is YFSETQ. The chain's CDR3 is CASSGQGDYGYTF. CDR3 nucleotide sequence: TGCGCCAGCAGTGGACAGGGCGACTATGGCTACACCTTC.

V usage is TRBV10-3 and J usage is TRBJ1-3; D unclear. Trimming stripped 4 bases from V and 1 base from J, with 5 bases between. This CDR3 is 13 amino acids long. The germline gives CDR1 ENHRY, CDR2 SYGVKD. DNA of the CDR3: TGTGCCATCAGTGGGAGGTCTGGAAACACCATATATTTT. It specifies CAISGRSGNTIYF.

The V and J genes are TRBV11-2 and TRBJ1-6; 7 nucleotides line up with TRBD1. The CDR3 sequence is 14 residues long. V dropped 8 bases and J dropped 5; count of bases not matched to a gene: 6. From germline, CDR1 is SGHAT and CDR2 FQNNGV. The DNA of the CDR3 is TGTGCCAGCGGAGTGGGACAGAATAATTCACCCCTCCACTTT. It yields the protein CASGVGQNNSPLHF.

The chain employs TRBV28 and TRBJ1-5; D uncertain. The CDR3 extends over 17 amino acids. The germline CDR1 and CDR2 sequences are MDHEN and SYDVKM. Trimming cost V 1 base and J 6 bases, with 19 bases left between them. CDR3 sequence (DNA): TGTGCCAGCAGTTTATTGGTAACAGATCGTTCGACTCAGCCCCAGCATTTT. Translated, it gives CASSLLVTDRSTQPQHF.

The CDR3 DNA is TGTGCCAGCAGTGATACAGCTAACTATGGCTACACCTTC. Encoded protein: CASSDTANYGYTF. The V call is TRBV6-1, the J call TRBJ1-2, with D hard to call. Trimming removed 3 bases at V and 0 bases at J, with 5 bases between. The germline V gene has CDR1 MNHNS and CDR2 SASEGT. This CDR3 comprises 13 residues.

The chain combines TRBV4-2 with TRBJ1-2; 7 positions match TRBD1. This CDR3 spans 16 amino acids. From germline, CDR1 is LGHNA and CDR2 YNFKEQ. The trim removed 4 bases at V and 5 bases at J, leaving 13 bases unmatched. The CDR3 here is CASSRLYDRDGYGYTF. CDR3 DNA: TGTGCCAGCAGCCGCCTATACGACAGGGACGGTTATGGCTACACCTTC.

The CDR3 loop is CASSQVKSAGNEQFF. Here the CDR3 DNA reads TGTGCCAGCAGCCAAGTAAAGAGCGCCGGGAATGAGCAGTTCTTC. V usage is TRBV4-2 and J usage is TRBJ2-1; D is unclear. The germline gives CDR1 LGHNA, CDR2 YNFKEQ. V gave up 1 base and J gave up 7 bases, with 14 bases separating them. The CDR3 sequence is 15 residues long.

The chain links TRBV28 to TRBJ1-2, with a weak D call TRBD1 (6 bases). V lost 5 bases and J 8 bases, leaving 15 bases between the germline ends. From germline, CDR1 is MDHEN and CDR2 SYDVKM. The CDR3 covers 13 residues. The CDR3 DNA is TGTGCCAGCAGTACACAGGGTATTTGGGGCTACACCTTC. Translation gives CASSTQGIWGYTF.

This chain connects TRBV30 to TRBJ2-7; 8 bases match TRBD2. This CDR3 has 14 residues. CDR1 is GTSNPN and CDR2 is SVGIG in the germline V gene (reference sequence). Trimming cost V 4 bases and J 6 bases; bases outside gene matches: 11. The DNA of the CDR3 is TGTGCCTGGACCCCCATGCGGGGGGTGGGCGAGCAGTACTTC. Amino acids: CAWTPMRGVGEQYF.